This T cell receptor beta chain was captured in a study of T-cell memory formation after mild COVID-19 (dated by TCRdb to 2020 to 2022). Study-wide context: Most TCR sequence clusters were specific to one of the two donors. The cohort comprised two young, previously healthy adult volunteers, one female and one male. Longitudinal TCRalpha and TCRbeta repertoire sequencing tracked T-cell clones expanding and contracting after mild COVID-19 in a couple of donors.

The data were produced on an Illumina NovaSeq 6000. TCRalpha and TCRbeta cDNA libraries were built by 5'RACE with constant-segment primers, adding sample barcodes and unique molecular identifiers. Trizol reagent was used to extract RNA from every sample. Amplification of the libraries took two PCR steps, and the second step added a second sample barcode plus Illumina TruSeq adapters. Libraries were sequenced on an Illumina NovaSeq with 2 x 150 bp paired-end reads. In the original analysis: With migec v1.2.7, reads were demultiplexed and then collapsed into UMI-guided consensus sequences. With mixcr v2.1.11, UMI consensuses were aligned to TRA and TRB V and J templates and assembled into clonotypes. A clonotype was counted as expanded or contracted only when both edgeR and NoisET called the clonotype significant, with the noise models trained on biological replicates. For edgeR calls, the cutoffs were a false discovery rate-adjusted p below 0.01 and a log2 fold-change threshold of 1. As an exploratory analysis of dynamics, max-normalized trajectories of the 1000 most abundant clonotypes were examined with PCA combined with hierarchical clustering. The CD4 or CD8 phenotype of responding clones was assigned using the separately sequenced CD4+ and CD8+ repertoires. In TCRdb, the public reads were trimmed at Q25 with fastp and aligned with MiXCR, with productive beta chains retained. Every CDR3 protein is listed once, alongside the most common genes and DNA of its rows. TCRdb's processing, not the authors', yielded these V and J calls. A total of approximately 490,000 distinct CDR3 sequences appear in this sample, 20% of them only once. The ten largest clonotypes hold around 12% of the sample.

What the research found in general, with its limitations: The study covered only a couple of mild cases, and larger cohorts including severe cases with pre-infection samples were considered necessary. SARS-CoV-2 specificity of the second-wave clones peaking on day 37 was not confirmed. Some responding clones were detected in pre-infection memory, suggesting pre-existing cross-reactive memory T cells joined the SARS-CoV-2 response. Contracting CD4+ clones were located mainly in the CM and EM memory subsets, whereas CD8+ clones were found to be enriched in EMRA. Clones that contracted from day 15 to 85 showed balanced CD4/CD8 phenotypes, whereas a second wave of clones that expanded from day 15 to 37 leaned towards CD4+.

Its CDR3 holds 13 amino acids, cysteine through phenylalanine. Of the read, only the CDR3 DNA is kept; its 39 bases are in frame from base 1. CDR1 and CDR2 were assigned from the germline V gene (reference sequence) as GTSNPN and SVGIG. Germline trimming amounts to 2 bases on V and 9 bases on J, with 7 as the count of junction bases outside the gene matches. Ficoll-Paque density gradient centrifugation was the method used to isolate PBMCs. This clonotype showed up just a few times. Its antigen is not yet known. There are no base qualities to consult, and no much larger clone falls within one base. The chain was built from TRBV30 and TRBJ2-1; the junction holds 7 bases that match TRBD2. The sequenced sample consisted of PBMCs or a T cell subset sorted from them (not recorded which). The receptor comes from an adult woman who had mild COVID-19 (a few samples of this study predate the infection). The sample titles of this study are shuffled in the database, so cell type and time point are left out; the donor was told from shared clones. The DNA sequence reads TGTGCCTGGAGTATCACGGGAGGCGGTGAGCAGTTCTTC. Translation gives CAWSITGGGEQFF.